This T cell receptor (beta chain) was documented in a study of CD8+ T cells in alopecia areata listed by TCRdb under 2018. General notes on the study: The treated patients, all with moderate-to-severe alopecia areata, were enrolled in an open-label pilot trial of oral tofacitinib given at 5 to 10 mg twice daily. Patients stayed on tofacitinib for 6 to 18 months and then had 6 months of follow-up off drug so that delayed response and recurrence could be assessed. Disease severity in treated patients was measured with the SALT score, which quantifies the percentage of affected scalp surface area. In both human patients and the C3H/HeJ mouse model, the study applied high-throughput TCRbeta sequencing to look at T cell clonal expansion in alopecia areata. Human TCRbeta sequencing covered scalp tissue and sorted CD4+ and CD8+ peripheral blood T cells from patchy and totalis/universalis alopecia areata patients and healthy controls. Biopsies were taken from tofacitinib-treated patients at baseline and at 4 and 24 weeks of treatment, and a later scalp biopsy was taken in several of the tofacitinib-treated patients. Scalp clonality was compared among normal scalp (n=4), patchy alopecia areata scalp (n=8), and alopecia totalis/universalis scalp (n=8). The RNA source kit depended on sample type: the PAXgene miRNA kit for fixed scalp, the miRNeasy kit for PBMCs, and the RNeasy kit for mouse skin. immunoSEQ multiplex PCR using 35 Vbeta forward primers and 13 Jbeta reverse primers was used to amplify TCRbeta CDR3 regions. Study-wide findings and limitations: During tofacitinib treatment, many expanded lesional clones stuck around in both scalp and blood, and this persistence may partly explain why relapse happens after treatment is stopped. Compared with normal scalp, lesional scalp had higher clonality and more expanded CD8+ clones, particularly in alopecia totalis/universalis, a pattern that suggests antigenic drive. Because the treated cohort was small and included a single nonresponder, larger studies are needed to assess links between baseline CD8+ expansion and response. Tofacitinib significantly lowered scalp clonality and the number of expanded CD8+ clones among the top 100 scalp clones. Unlike mouse skin, where gammadelta T cells dominate, normal human skin contains resident alphabeta T cells that get sequenced too, which complicates analysis of the scalp TCR repertoire. Shared TCR sequences between patients were less evident than in mice, which may be partly attributable to HLA diversity in the patient population.

In light of the paper, this sample's time point label describes: four to five weeks on oral tofacitinib. The treatment or condition label on this specimen signifies: oral pan-JAK inhibitor, 5-10 mg twice daily. From alopecia areata patients, peripheral blood was collected along with lesional scalp punch biopsies. PBMCs were isolated by density centrifugation and stained for CD3, CD4 and CD8, and CD4+ and CD8+ T cells were sorted on a FACSAria. Library generation was performed with the immunoSEQ multiplex PCR assay. To provide template for TCR sequencing, every sample had RNA extracted and reverse transcribed into cDNA. SuperScript III was used for first-strand cDNA synthesis, primed with a 2:1 mix of oligo-dT and random hexamers. A synthetic immune receptor repertoire was used to gauge amplification bias, and whatever bias remained was removed computationally. The paper's processing steps were these. After raw reads were preprocessed to remove errors, the CDR3 was defined following IMGT conventions as running from the conserved cysteine to phenylalanine. To get clonality, Shannon entropy was normalized by log2 of the number of productive unique TCRs and the result was subtracted from 1. CD4 or CD8 identity of scalp clones was inferred by cross-referencing scalp TCRbeta sequences with sorted blood CD4 and CD8 repertoires. TCRdb retrieved this table from immuneACCESS and kept in-frame rearrangements only. Not all clones are present; in checked studies, unresolved V genes account for under half, and no reason is known for the remainder. V and J calls and clone size are those listed in that table; D and trimming were worked out from the DNA. This sample lists about 200,000 clones; 55% to 70% were detected once. More than 3.5% of the sample comes from the top ten.

The V end gives up 3 bases and the J end 4 bases, leaving 5 bases in the junction not matched to a gene. There are 15 amino acids in the CDR3, from cysteine to phenylalanine inclusive. Only the CDR3 DNA is retained, 45 bases long and in frame from the first base. CDR1 and CDR2 are read off the germline V gene as KGHSH and LQKENI. Points on this clone: Its antigen remains undetermined. No much larger clonotype is one base removed from it; base qualities were not supplied.

Specimen: CD4+ T cells sorted from blood, collected at week 4, from a patient treated with tofacitinib. The chain joins TRBV18 to TRBJ1-2, with 10 bases in between that match TRBD1. The receptor was isolated from a human donor with alopecia areata. The CDR3 sequence is CASSPGQGTGYGYTF. The sequenced DNA: TGTGCCAGCTCACCGGGACAGGGGACAGGCTATGGCTACACCTTC. Joined to the reference TRBV18 and TRBJ1-2 proteins, this CDR3 gives the full variable domain: NAGVMQNPRHLVRRRGQEARLRCSPMKGHSHVYWYRQLPEEGLKFMVYLQKENIIDESGMPKERFSAEFPKEGPSILRIQQVVRGDSAAYFCASSPGQGTGYGYTFGSGTRLTVV.